The rows below give T cell receptor beta chains drawn from one sample of a study of tumor and adjacent non-tumor tissue in lung cancer. TCRdb analysed the multiplex PCR reads with MiXCR anew, one entry per CDR3 protein. The table shows roughly 220,000 distinct CDR3 sequences, with about 76% occurring only once. The sample consisted of lung tumor tissue. Source of these receptors: a man in his 60s with non-small cell lung cancer. Each CDR3 is given with its conserved first and last residue. D genes are given only for firm matches. The listing skips clone size in some rows; elsewhere it reads once, few, many or a size class.

V gene	clone size	J gene	D gene	CDR3 length	CDR3 protein	CDR3 DNA
TRBV11-1	NA	TRBJ2-1	NA	17	CASSLSRLTGGNNEQFF	TGTGCTAGCAGCTTATCTCGGCTAACGGGGGGCAACAATGAGCAGTTCTTC
TRBV12-3/TRBV12-4	NA	TRBJ2-6	NA	13	CASTLAGANVLTF	TGTGCCAGCACATTAGCTGGGGCCAACGTCCTGACTTTC
TRBV11-1	once	TRBJ1-3	NA	15	CTSSPAGTTVGTIYF	TGTACCAGCAGCCCAGCAGGGACCACAGTAGGCACAATATATTTT
TRBV5-5	NA	TRBJ2-6	NA	15	CARSNRGGGANVLTF	TGTGCCAGGAGCAACAGGGGTGGAGGGGCTAACGTCCTGACTTTC
TRBV20-1	NA	TRBJ2-1	TRBD2	17	CSARDPQSGARYNEQIF	TGCAGTGCTAGAGACCCCCAGAGCGGGGCCCGATACAATGAGCAGATCTTC
TRBV24-1	many	TRBJ2-3	TRBD2	19	CATSDFGLAGKTSTDTQYF	TGTGCCACCAGTGATTTCGGGCTAGCGGGGAAGACTAGCACAGATACGCAGTATTTT
TRBV6-4	NA	TRBJ1-2	TRBD1	15	CASSQSGTANYGYTF	TGTGCCAGCAGTCAATCCGGGACAGCTAACTATGGCTACACCTTC
TRBV10-3	NA	TRBJ2-3	TRBD2	16	CAISEAGGPSTDTQYF	TGTGCCATCAGCGAAGCGGGGGGGCCAAGCACAGATACGCAGTATTTT
TRBV10-2	few	TRBJ1-2	NA	13	CASSEGHGYGYTF	TGCGCCAGCAGTGAAGGACACGGCTATGGCTACACCTTC
TRBV29-1	NA	TRBJ2-1	NA	15	CSVRTGGAVYNEQFF	TGCAGCGTTAGAACAGGGGGGGCGGTCTACAATGAGCAATTCTTC
TRBV20-1	NA	TRBJ2-5	TRBD2	15	CSARRQAGNSETQYF	TGCAGTGCTAGAAGGCAAGCGGGAAACTCAGAGACCCAGTACTTC
TRBV20-1	NA	TRBJ2-7	NA	14	CSARVTVGAYEQYF	TGCAGTGCTAGAGTAACAGTGGGGGCCTACGAGCAGTACTTC
TRBV6-2/TRBV6-3	NA	TRBJ1-3	NA	16	CATLTAQRRYGNTIYF	TGTGCCACCCTTACTGCTCAACGGCGATACGGAAACACCATATATTTC
TRBV10-2	NA	TRBJ1-2	TRBD1	13	CASGVDRGSGYSF	TGCGCCAGCGGTGTTGACAGGGGTAGTGGCTACAGCTTC
TRBV4-3	NA	TRBJ1-6	NA	16	CASSQSQNSYNSPLHF	TGCGCCAGCAGCCAATCACAGAACTCCTATAATTCACCCCTTCACTTT
TRBV6-5	many	TRBJ2-1	TRBD2	16	CASSLSGGGMSNEQFF	TGTGCCAGCAGTTTGAGCGGGGGGGGTATGAGCAATGAGCAGTTCTTC
TRBV6-1	NA	TRBJ2-6	TRBD1	15	CASSGQGAGANVLAF	TGTGCTAGCAGCGGACAGGGGGCTGGGGCCAACGTCCTGGCTTTC
TRBV12-3/TRBV12-4	many	TRBJ1-1	TRBD1	14	CASSRDRVGTEAFF	TGTGCCAGCAGCCGGGACAGGGTCGGCACTGAAGCTTTCTTT
TRBV20-1	NA	TRBJ2-7	TRBD2	15	CRAGTSGTITYEQYF	TGCAGAGCTGGGACTAGCGGTACTATAACCTACGAGCAGTACTTC
TRBV12-3/TRBV12-4	NA	TRBJ2-7	NA	14	CTSSPYGTFYEQYF	TGTACCAGCAGTCCGTACGGGACATTCTACGAGCAGTACTTC
TRBV6-2/TRBV6-3	NA	TRBJ1-5	NA	17	CASSYLKDSRVHQPQHF	TGTGCCAGCAGTTATTTGAAGGACAGTAGAGTACATCAGCCCCAGCATTTT
TRBV6-6	NA	TRBJ2-5	NA	20	CASSYPSRFQETQDQETQYF	TGTGCCAGCAGTTACCCATCCCGATTTCAAGAGACCCAGGATCAAGAGACCCAGTACTTC